The 14 T cell receptor beta chains presented below share a single source sample, sequenced in a study of T cell responses to AZD1222 COVID-19 vaccine. Some clones are missing from TCRdb's copy, which holds only in-frame ones; the method was immunoSEQ multiplex PCR. The data contain 100,000 to 150,000 clones, 70% to 90% of them singletons. The specimen comprised peripheral blood, sampled on day 0 of AZD1222 vaccination. The receptors stem from an adult in good health.

The chain recombines TRBV5-1 with TRBJ2-2; TRBD2 matches at 13 bases. The CDR3 extends over 16 amino acids. V gave up 3 bases and J gave up 6 bases; unmatched junction bases: 5. From germline, CDR1 is SGHRS and CDR2 YFSETQ. The CDR3 protein is CASSSTGTSGAGELFF. The CDR3 bases are TGCGCCAGCAGCTCTACTGGGACTAGCGGGGCCGGGGAGCTGTTTTTT.

This clone was counted once. The chain is built from TRBV7-2 and TRBJ2-7; 8 bases are a match to TRBD2. V was pared by 2 bases and J by 4 bases, with 10 bases of the junction left unmatched. The CDR3 consists of 16 residues. The V gene's germline CDR1 is SGHTA and CDR2 FQGNSA. Here the CDR3 DNA reads TGTGCCAGCAGCTTAACTCGGGGGGGCCCCGGATACGAGCAGTACTTC. Translating gives CASSLTRGGPGYEQYF.

V and J are TRBV7-6 and TRBJ2-3, with D possibly TRBD1 on 6 matching bases. Germline lookup yields CDR1 SGHVS and CDR2 FNYEAQ. Trimming cost V 5 bases and J 6 bases, with 9 bases left between them. The CDR3 covers 12 residues. In nucleotides, the CDR3 is TGTGCCAGCAGCCAGGGGACGGATACGCAGTATTTT. Residues: CASSQGTDTQYF.

This clone has a single count. The CDR3 coding sequence is TGTGCCAGCAGCCATGGGGCTTCCGGGACAGGGCTGGAGAAACTGTTTTTT. Translating it yields CASSHGASGTGLEKLFF. The chain has TRBV3-1 (or the pseudogene TRBV3-2) and TRBJ1-4; 9 positions match TRBD1. CDR3 length equals 17 residues. V lost 3 bases, J lost 11 bases, and 16 bases stayed unmatched. Germline values: CDR1 LGHDT, CDR2 YNNKEL (reference sequence).

The chain links TRBV18 to TRBJ2-2, with TRBD2 identical over 12 bases. With V trimmed by 3 bases and J by 0 bases, 5 bases remained unmatched. From germline, CDR1 is KGHSH and CDR2 LQKENI. The CDR3 consists of 18 residues. CDR3 in DNA: TGTGCCAGCTCACCTGGACTAGCGGGAACTACGAACACCGGGGAGCTGTTTTTT. Protein: CASSPGLAGTTNTGELFF.

This clone has a single count. The J gene is TRBJ2-7, the V gene TRBV7-2; D is unresolved. V lost 1 base, J lost 0 bases, and 7 bases lay in between. In germline, CDR1 is SGHTA, CDR2 FQGNSA. This CDR3 comprises 14 residues. DNA for the CDR3: TGTGCCAGCAGCTTAGGAGGCGGCTCCTACGAGCAGTACTTC. This encodes CASSLGGGSYEQYF.

This clone was counted once. The genes are TRBV28 and TRBJ1-3, with D uncertain. The CDR3 loop spans 15 amino acids. The germline V gene has CDR1 MDHEN and CDR2 SYDVKM. The V gene lost 5 bases and the J gene lost 0 bases, with 11 bases spanning the gap. The DNA of the CDR3 is TGTGCCAGCAGTCCGGGGTCCGGCTCTGGAAACACCATATATTTT. Amino acids: CASSPGSGSGNTIYF.

The chain combines TRBV5-1 with TRBJ2-7; 7 bases agree with TRBD1. Per the germline V gene, CDR1 is SGHRS and CDR2 is YFSETQ. CDR3 length equals 17 residues. V shed 4 bases and J 0 bases; nucleotides not matched to a gene: 13. The CDR3 DNA reads TGCGCCAGCAGCAAAAGACCGGGACAGAGAGACTCCTACGAGCAGTACTTC. This gives the protein CASSKRPGQRDSYEQYF.

The chain combines TRBV7-2 with TRBJ1-2, with D possibly being TRBD1 (6 bases). There are 13 residues in the CDR3. Trimming took off 5 bases at V and 2 bases at J, with 9 bases between the two ends. Per the germline V gene, CDR1 is SGHTA and CDR2 is FQGNSA. The CDR3 region is CASSGRGNYGYTF. DNA of the CDR3: TGTGCCAGCAGCGGAAGGGGGAACTATGGCTACACCTTC.

J is TRBJ2-1 and V is TRBV7-9, with TRBD2 as a possible D gene (6 bases). Germline V gene sequence: CDR1 SEHNR, CDR2 FQNEAQ (reference sequence). This CDR3 region has 16 residues. V lost 5 bases, J lost 4 bases, and 18 bases lay in between. CDR3 region: CASSPEMSGYYNEQFF. CDR3 sequence (DNA): TGTGCCAGCAGCCCCGAGATGAGCGGGTATTACAATGAGCAGTTCTTC.

The chain has TRBV29-1 and TRBJ1-2; 7 bases agree with TRBD1. The CDR3 runs to 13 residues. Germline V gene data show CDR1 as SQVTM and CDR2 as ANQGSEA. The trim removed 6 bases at V and 2 bases at J, leaving 6 bases unmatched. DNA of the CDR3: TGCAGCGTCGTTCAGGGGGGGAACTATGGCTACACCTTC. It specifies CSVVQGGNYGYTF.

The chain couples TRBV10-2 to TRBJ2-3; TRBD2 aligns across 11 bases. The CDR3 covers 15 residues. V was pared by 7 bases and J by 1 base, with 4 bases of the junction left unmatched. The germline gives CDR1 WSHSY, CDR2 SAAADI. CDR3 sequence reads: CASTTSGAGTDTQYF. The CDR3 nucleotides read TGCGCCAGCACGACTAGCGGGGCGGGCACAGATACGCAGTATTTT.

The genes are TRBV10-3 and TRBJ1-1; a possible D gene is TRBD1 (5 bases). V was shortened by 0 bases and J by 6 bases, with 11 bases between the two germline ends. This CDR3 comprises 14 residues. Germline values: CDR1 ENHRY, CDR2 SYGVKD. The CDR3 nucleotides read TGTGCCATCAGTGAGTCGAAGGGGCGGGCTGAAGCTTTCTTT. Encoded protein: CAISESKGRAEAFF.

This chain connects TRBV7-2 to TRBJ1-1, with TRBD1 as a possible D gene (5 bases). V lost 7 bases and J lost 1, with 10 bases in between. From germline, CDR1 is SGHTA and CDR2 FQGNSA. The length of the CDR3 is 13 residues. This CDR3 is CASKAGPNTEAFF. Written as DNA, the CDR3 is TGTGCCAGCAAGGCGGGGCCGAACACTGAAGCTTTCTTT.